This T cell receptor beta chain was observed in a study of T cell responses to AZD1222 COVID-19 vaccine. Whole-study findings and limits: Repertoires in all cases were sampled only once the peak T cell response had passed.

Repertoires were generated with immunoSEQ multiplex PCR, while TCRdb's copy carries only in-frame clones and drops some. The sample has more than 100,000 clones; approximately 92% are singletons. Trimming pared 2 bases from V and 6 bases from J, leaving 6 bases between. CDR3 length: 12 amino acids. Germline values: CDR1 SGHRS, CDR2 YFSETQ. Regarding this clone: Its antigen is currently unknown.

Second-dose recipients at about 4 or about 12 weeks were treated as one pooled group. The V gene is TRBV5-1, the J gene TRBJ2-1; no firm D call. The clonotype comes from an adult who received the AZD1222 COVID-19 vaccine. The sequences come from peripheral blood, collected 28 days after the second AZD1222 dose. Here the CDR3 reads CASSLSGNEQFF. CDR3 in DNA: TGCGCCAGCAGCTTATCAGGCAATGAGCAGTTCTTC. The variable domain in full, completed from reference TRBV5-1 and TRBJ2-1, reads KAGVTQTPRYLIKTRGQQVTLSCSPISGHRSVSWYQQTPGQGLQFLFEYFSETQRNKGNFPGRFSGRQFSNSRSEMNVSTLELGDSALYLCASSLSGNEQFFGPGTRLTVL.